Reported below is one T cell receptor (beta chain). Data came from immunoSEQ multiplex PCR; TCRdb stores just in-frame clones and leaves some out. The sample has 90,000 to 100,000 clones, 70% to 90% seen once; the top ten hold around 3.1%. Germline trimming cut 5 bases from V and 5 bases from J; bases unmatched to any gene: 8. The germline V gene has CDR1 SGHTA and CDR2 FQGTGA. The CDR3 runs 15 residues. The data belong to a study of T cell responses to AZD1222 COVID-19 vaccine. The sequence derives from an adult in good health. The chain is built from TRBV7-3 and TRBJ2-1; 8 nucleotides match TRBD2. Sequencing used peripheral blood, obtained on day 0 of AZD1222 vaccination. CDR3 protein: CASSARGGQNNEQFF. CDR3 bases: TGTGCCAGCAGCGCACGGGGGGGCCAAAACAATGAGCAGTTCTTC.